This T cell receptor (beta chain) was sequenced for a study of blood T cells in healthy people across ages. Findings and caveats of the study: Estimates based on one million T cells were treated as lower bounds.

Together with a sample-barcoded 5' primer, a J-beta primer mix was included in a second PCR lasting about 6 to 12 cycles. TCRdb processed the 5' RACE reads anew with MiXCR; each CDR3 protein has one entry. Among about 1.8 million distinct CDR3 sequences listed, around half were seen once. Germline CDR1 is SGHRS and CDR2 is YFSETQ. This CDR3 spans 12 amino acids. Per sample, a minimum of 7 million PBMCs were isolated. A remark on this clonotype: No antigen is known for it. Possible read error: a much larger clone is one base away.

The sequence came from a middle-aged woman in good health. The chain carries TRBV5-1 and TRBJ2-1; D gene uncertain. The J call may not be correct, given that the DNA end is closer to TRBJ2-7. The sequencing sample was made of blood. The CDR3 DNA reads TGCGCCAGCAGGGCCTCCTACAATGAGCAGTACTTC. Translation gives CASRASYNEQYF.